These 23 T cell receptor beta chains originate from one sample sequenced in a study of T cells in Graves' hyperthyroidism and ophthalmopathy. The CDR3 regions of TCR beta were amplified from RNA transcripts. With the HTBI primer set, the TCR CDR3 went through a first round of RT-PCR. Each CDR3 protein gets one entry after TCRdb re-called the multiplex PCR reads with MiXCR. The top ten hold 3.7% of the sample, which has approximately 400,000 distinct CDR3 sequences, about 18% seen once. The specimen was blood. The receptor source for this set is a woman between 18 and 29 years old with Graves' hyperthyroidism.

Ten or more counts support this clonotype. One end of the junction varies from germline; a read error may be responsible. V gene TRBV7-7 combines with J gene TRBJ2-5; unclear D gene. Germline values: CDR1 SSHAT, CDR2 FNYEAQ (reference sequence). The CDR3 is 14 residues long. DNA for the CDR3: TGTGCTAGCAGCCCCCACTCCGAACAAGAGACCCAGTACTTC. It translates to CASSPHSEQETQYF.

This clonotype occurred many times. The gene calls are TRBV7-3 and TRBJ2-7; D not certain. CDR3 size: 14 residues. Germline V CDR1 and CDR2: SGHTA, FQGTGA. The V and J ends lost 2 bases and 0 bases respectively, with 8 bases between them. The chain's CDR3 is CASSLGSSSYEQYF. DNA of the CDR3: TGTGCCAGCAGCTTAGGATCATCCTCCTACGAGCAGTACTTC.

This clonotype was observed a handful of times. The J gene is TRBJ2-5, the V gene TRBV10-1; either TRBD1 or TRBD2 may supply D (5 bases each). Germline V gene sequence: CDR1 WNHNN, CDR2 SYGVQD (reference sequence). The length of the CDR3 is 14 residues. V was clipped by 3 bases and J by 1 base, with 9 bases between them. Written as DNA, the CDR3 is TGCGCCAGCAGTGAATCCGGGACCCAAGAGACCCAGTACTTC. Encoded protein: CASSESGTQETQYF.

This clonotype was counted at least ten times. The V gene is TRBV7-9, the J gene TRBJ1-2; 10 positions agree with TRBD1. With 5 bases clipped from V and 7 bases from J, the junction kept 10 bases outside the gene matches. The CDR3 totals 15 residues. CDR1 is SEHNR and CDR2 is FQNEAQ in the germline V gene (reference sequence). CDR3 sequence: CASSDGDRGFRGYTF. CDR3 coding DNA: TGTGCCAGCAGCGACGGGGACAGGGGTTTCCGTGGCTACACCTTC.

This clonotype was picked up many times. V usage is TRBV6-5 and J usage is TRBJ1-5, with D perhaps TRBD1 (5 bases). Trimming removed 11 bases at V and 0 bases at J, with 11 bases between. The CDR3 has 13 residues. Per germline, CDR1 MNHEY and CDR2 SVGAGI. The CDR3 here is CAGRDSSNQPQHF. The CDR3 DNA reads as TGTGCCGGGAGAGACAGTAGCAATCAGCCCCAGCATTTT.

The V and J genes are TRBV24-1 and TRBJ1-2; D is ambiguous. V was trimmed by 0 bases and J by 1 base, leaving 2 bases between them. Germline V CDR1 and CDR2: KGHDR, SFDVKD. The CDR3 is made up of 13 amino acids. The CDR3 spells CATSDLNNYGYTF. DNA of the CDR3: TGTGCCACCAGTGATTTGAATAACTATGGCTACACCTTC.

This clonotype has at least ten counts. The chain joins TRBV24-1 to TRBJ2-2; D gene unclear. This CDR3 comprises 10 residues. Deletions cut 10 bases from V and 5 bases from J, with 4 bases between. Germline V gene sequence: CDR1 KGHDR, CDR2 SFDVKD. The CDR3 DNA sequence: TGTGCCACTGGAACCGGGGAGCTGTTTTTT. Translating gives CATGTGELFF.

This clonotype was recorded many times. The rearrangement links TRBV28 to TRBJ1-1, with D perhaps TRBD1 (5 bases). V was shortened by 3 bases and J by 5 bases, with 13 bases between the two germline ends. CDR1 and CDR2 from the germline V gene are MDHEN and SYDVKM. This CDR3 region has 14 residues. CDR3 amino acids: CASSFMGRQTEAFF. CDR3 coding DNA: TGTGCCAGCAGTTTTATGGGGCGGCAAACTGAAGCTTTCTTT. Together with reference TRBV28 and TRBJ1-1, the CDR3 gives the full variable domain: DVKVTQSSRYLVKRTGEKVFLECVQDMDHENMFWYRQDPGLGLRLIYFSYDVKMKEKGDIPEGYSVSREKKERFSLILESASTNQTSMYLCASSFMGRQTEAFFGQGTRLTVV.

The rearrangement uses TRBV6-1 and TRBJ1-1; D is uncertain. The germline V gene has CDR1 MNHNS and CDR2 SASEGT. The germline V and J ends were trimmed by 2 bases and 1 base, with 8 bases remaining between them. The CDR3 is 14 residues long. In DNA, the CDR3 is TGTGCCAGCAGTGAACGATGGCAGAACACTGAAGCTTTCTTT. It codes for CASSERWQNTEAFF.

This clonotype was observed many times. The chain employs TRBV10-3 and TRBJ1-5; 7 bases line up with TRBD1. Germline lookup yields CDR1 ENHRY and CDR2 SYGVKD. Trimming at V came to 5 bases and at J to 7 bases, leaving 8 bases not matched to a gene. This CDR3 spans 14 amino acids. The CDR3 DNA reads TGTGCCATCAGTCCGACAGGGCCGGGACAGCCCCAGCATTTT. Protein: CAISPTGPGQPQHF.

The V gene is TRBV6-1, the J gene TRBJ2-5; TRBD2 might be the D (6 bases). The CDR3 extends over 14 amino acids. Trimming stripped 6 bases from V and 4 bases from J, with 15 bases between. Germline V lookup: CDR1 MNHNS, CDR2 SASEGT. CDR3 protein: CASRVVGGGETQYF. For the CDR3, the DNA is TGTGCCAGCAGGGTGGTCGGGGGAGGAGAGACCCAGTACTTC.

The CDR3 region is CASSPNGDGPNQPQHF. The CDR3 DNA sequence: TGTGCCAGCAGCCCTAACGGGGACGGACCCAATCAGCCCCAGCATTTT. This chain links TRBV12-3 or TRBV12-4 with TRBJ1-5; the D gene is possibly TRBD1 (5 bases). The CDR3 length is 16 residues. The ends were cut back, 6 bases at V and 3 bases at J, with 18 bases in the middle.

This clonotype has at least ten counts. A read error may be the cause here, since a much bigger clone is one base away. The CDR3 ends on some other residue instead of the conserved phenylalanine or tryptophan, so this is likely a read error. The V call is TRBV12-3 or TRBV12-4, the J call TRBJ1-1, with D perhaps matching TRBD1 (5 bases). Trimming removed 7 bases from V and 0 bases from J, with 9 bases in between. CDR3 length: 13 residues. The CDR3: CASTPGVNTEAFS. As DNA, the CDR3 is TGTGCCAGCACCCCGGGGGTGAACACTGAAGCTTTCTCT.

This clonotype was seen at least ten times. This sequence joins TRBV6-5 and TRBJ2-5; 10 nucleotides agree with TRBD1. Germline V lookup: CDR1 MNHEY, CDR2 SVGAGI. Germline trimming cut 6 bases from V and 5 bases from J; bases unmatched to any gene: 3. The CDR3 totals 13 residues. This CDR3 is CASRTGGVETQYF. The CDR3 DNA follows: TGTGCCAGCAGGACAGGGGGCGTGGAGACCCAGTACTTC.

This clonotype was detected many times. The rearrangement uses TRBV28 and TRBJ2-7; 8 bases agree with TRBD2. In germline, CDR1 is MDHEN, CDR2 SYDVKM. Trimming removed 6 bases from V and 2 bases from J; junction bases left unmatched: 12. CDR3 length: 16 residues. CDR3 in amino acids: CASSPPGGPQPYEQYF. The CDR3 DNA reads TGTGCCAGCAGCCCCCCGGGAGGGCCCCAACCCTACGAGCAGTACTTC.

This clonotype was observed many times. The chain recombines TRBV7-6 with TRBJ2-7; 7 bases line up with TRBD1. Trimming took 1 base from V and 5 from J; bases not matched to a gene: 8. Germline V gene sequence: CDR1 SGHVS, CDR2 FNYEAQ. This CDR3 spans 15 amino acids. As DNA, the CDR3 is TGTGCCAGCAGCTTAGATGTGACAGGGAAGGACGAGCAGTACTTC. Its protein is CASSLDVTGKDEQYF.

This clonotype was seen repeatedly, ten times or more. The chain employs TRBV2 and TRBJ2-5; 12 nucleotides align to TRBD2. The junction had 15 bases not matched to a gene; V was cut back by 8 bases and J by 2 bases. The CDR3 loop spans 18 amino acids. CDR1 and CDR2 (germline): SNHLY, FYNNEI. The CDR3 spells CASRGRLAGGRSQETQYF. CDR3 coding DNA: TGTGCCAGCCGGGGGCGGCTAGCGGGGGGGCGGAGTCAAGAGACCCAGTACTTC. Full variable domain (outside the CDR3, taken from reference TRBV2 and TRBJ2-5): EPEVTQTPSHQVTQMGQEVILRCVPISNHLYFYWYRQILGQKVEFLVSFYNNEISEKSEIFDDQFSVERPDGSNFTLKIRSTKLEDSAMYFCASRGRLAGGRSQETQYFGPGTRLLVL.

In nucleotides, the CDR3 is TGTGCCAGCAGACGTTGGACGGGAAAGAACACTGAAGCTTTCTTT. Amino acids: CASRRWTGKNTEAFF. The chain uses TRBV2 and TRBJ1-1; no clear D. The CDR3 totals 15 residues. The germline V gene encodes CDR1 SNHLY and CDR2 FYNNEI. V was shortened by 6 bases and J by 1 base, with 15 bases between the two germline ends.

This clonotype appeared many times. The chain is built from TRBV5-1 and TRBJ1-1, with unresolved D. The V gene's germline CDR1 is SGHRS and CDR2 YFSETQ. Trimming cost V 0 bases and J 4 bases, with 13 bases left between them. This CDR3 is 15 amino acids long. The CDR3 spells CASSLAQLSGTEAFF. The CDR3, as DNA: TGCGCCAGCAGCTTGGCACAGCTTTCGGGCACTGAAGCTTTCTTT.

This clonotype was counted at least ten times. The gene calls are TRBV6-1 and TRBJ1-1; a possible D gene is TRBD1 (5 bases). V lost 6 bases and J 11 bases, leaving 19 bases between the germline ends. This CDR3 has 13 amino acids. CDR1 and CDR2 (germline): MNHNS, SASEGT. CDR3 protein: CASRGPRMKSAFF. In DNA form, the CDR3 reads TGTGCCAGCAGGGGGCCCCGGATGAAATCGGCTTTCTTT.

Many counts were recorded for this clonotype. The chain uses TRBV29-1 and TRBJ1-1; D not certain. Germline CDR1 is SQVTM and CDR2 is ANQGSEA. The CDR3 is 15 residues long. V lost 4 bases and J 1 base, leaving 16 bases between the germline ends. The CDR3 DNA reads TGCAGCGTTGCTCCGCGACTAAAAGCGAACACTGAAGCTTTCTTT. As protein: CSVAPRLKANTEAFF.

This clonotype was seen many times. This chain links TRBV3-1 with TRBJ2-5, with TRBD2 matching 8 bases. Trimming removed 10 bases from V and 5 bases from J; junction bases left unmatched: 6. Germline V CDR1 and CDR2: LGHDT, YNNKEL (reference sequence). The CDR3 spans 12 residues. The CDR3: CATGLALETQYF. The CDR3 nucleotides read TGTGCCACCGGACTAGCTCTTGAGACCCAGTACTTC.

This clonotype has more than one count but fewer than ten. The rearrangement uses TRBV3-1 and TRBJ2-5; D remains unclear. Trimming pared 1 base from V and 5 bases from J, leaving 11 bases between. The CDR3 has 14 residues. The germline gives CDR1 LGHDT, CDR2 YNNKEL (reference sequence). CDR3 sequence (DNA): TGTGCCAGCAGCCAAGGGACGGCCTTGGAGACCCAGTACTTC. The encoded protein is CASSQGTALETQYF.